These T cell receptor beta chains were read from a single sample in a study of cytomegalovirus exposure and HLA in healthy donors. Libraries were prepared by immunoSEQ multiplex PCR; TCRdb keeps only in-frame clonotypes and omits some of them. Found here are under 200,000 clones, roughly 82% of them singletons; the top ten hold less than 0.65%. The specimen sequenced was PBMCs. The source is a woman between 45 and 60 years old in good health and CMV-seronegative. CDR3s include the opening cysteine and the closing phenylalanine or tryptophan. Each record gives: CDR3 DNA, CDR3 protein, CDR3 length, D gene, clone size, J gene, V gene. D genes are given only for firm matches. Clone size is shown for a subset of rows, as once, few, many or a class of expanded clone.

cdr3_nt: TGCGCCAGCAGCTTGACTACAGGGGTAGAGACCCAGTACTTC
cdr3_aa: CASSLTTGVETQYF
cdr3_length: 14
d_call: TRBD1
clone_size: once
j_call: TRBJ2-5
v_call: TRBV5-1

cdr3_nt: TGTGCCAGCAGCGAAACCTCGGCAGGCGCCACAGATACGCAGTATTTT
cdr3_aa: CASSETSAGATDTQYF
cdr3_length: 16
d_call: NA
clone_size: once
j_call: TRBJ2-3
v_call: TRBV4-2

cdr3_nt: TGCGCCAGCAGCCAACCCCTCATTTCAGGGGACCTTATCGCAGATACGCAGTATTTT
cdr3_aa: CASSQPLISGDLIADTQYF
cdr3_length: 19
d_call: NA
clone_size: NA
j_call: TRBJ2-3
v_call: TRBV4-3

cdr3_nt: TGTGCCACCAGCAGAGCAGGGTCGCAGCAGCCCCAGCATTTT
cdr3_aa: CATSRAGSQQPQHF
cdr3_length: 14
d_call: NA
clone_size: NA
j_call: TRBJ1-5
v_call: TRBV15

cdr3_nt: TGTGCCAGCAGCCCAGTTAGCGGGAGTCGCACAGATACGCAGTATTTT
cdr3_aa: CASSPVSGSRTDTQYF
cdr3_length: 16
d_call: TRBD2
clone_size: NA
j_call: TRBJ2-3
v_call: TRBV11-2

cdr3_nt: TGCGCCAGCAGCCACAACGGACTAGCGGACTACGAGCAGTACTTC
cdr3_aa: CASSHNGLADYEQYF
cdr3_length: 15
d_call: TRBD2
clone_size: NA
j_call: TRBJ2-7
v_call: TRBV4-1

cdr3_nt: TGTGCCAGCCGTTCAGACAGGGGAGTATCTCAGCCCCAGCATTTT
cdr3_aa: CASRSDRGVSQPQHF
cdr3_length: 15
d_call: TRBD1
clone_size: NA
j_call: TRBJ1-5
v_call: TRBV28

cdr3_nt: TGTGCCAGCAGTGGGTATCAGGGGGCAGCGTACTTC
cdr3_aa: CASSGYQGAAYF
cdr3_length: 12
d_call: TRBD1
clone_size: few
j_call: TRBJ2-7
v_call: TRBV6-1

cdr3_nt: TGTGCCAGCAGCGTAGCTCCCCTAGCGGGAGTTGGGGACAATGAGCAGTTCTTC
cdr3_aa: CASSVAPLAGVGDNEQFF
cdr3_length: 18
d_call: TRBD2
clone_size: NA
j_call: TRBJ2-1
v_call: TRBV9

cdr3_nt: TGTGCCAGCAGTTTGCCCTGGACAGATGGCTACACCTTC
cdr3_aa: CASSLPWTDGYTF
cdr3_length: 13
d_call: NA
clone_size: NA
j_call: TRBJ1-2
v_call: TRBV28

cdr3_nt: TGTGCCAGCAGCTGGGGGCTGGAGGGGGCGGGCAATGAGCAGTTCTTC
cdr3_aa: CASSWGLEGAGNEQFF
cdr3_length: 16
d_call: NA
clone_size: NA
j_call: TRBJ2-1
v_call: TRBV5-4

cdr3_nt: TGTGCCAGTAGTGTCGGTCAGGTCCAGCATTTT
cdr3_aa: CASSVGQVQHF
cdr3_length: 11
d_call: NA
clone_size: NA
j_call: TRBJ1-5
v_call: TRBV19

cdr3_nt: TGTGCCAGCAGCTTACGGGCGGCGTTGGAGGCCTACGAGCAGTACTTC
cdr3_aa: CASSLRAALEAYEQYF
cdr3_length: 16
d_call: NA
clone_size: NA
j_call: TRBJ2-7
v_call: TRBV7-2

cdr3_nt: TGCGCCAGCAGCACAGGGGGAAACACTGAAGCTTTCTTT
cdr3_aa: CASSTGGNTEAFF
cdr3_length: 13
d_call: TRBD1
clone_size: NA
j_call: TRBJ1-1
v_call: TRBV4-1

cdr3_nt: TGTGCCAGCAGCTTAGATGTGCAGCGGGACAGGAGTACCTACGAGCAGTACTTC
cdr3_aa: CASSLDVQRDRSTYEQYF
cdr3_length: 18
d_call: NA
clone_size: NA
j_call: TRBJ2-7
v_call: TRBV11-3

cdr3_nt: TGTGCCAGCAGGGCAGTCTCCAATGAGCAGTTCTTC
cdr3_aa: CASRAVSNEQFF
cdr3_length: 12
d_call: NA
clone_size: NA
j_call: TRBJ2-1
v_call: TRBV2

cdr3_nt: TGTGCCAGCAGTAGCGGGGGGGCCCTGGACGAGCAGTACTTC
cdr3_aa: CASSSGGALDEQYF
cdr3_length: 14
d_call: TRBD2
clone_size: NA
j_call: TRBJ2-7
v_call: TRBV6-1

cdr3_nt: TGTGCCAGCTCACCAACGGGAGGGAGGGGCATTAACACTGAAGCTTTCTTT
cdr3_aa: CASSPTGGRGINTEAFF
cdr3_length: 17
d_call: NA
clone_size: NA
j_call: TRBJ1-1
v_call: TRBV18

cdr3_nt: TGTGCCAGCAGTGAGAGAGGGCCTGCTGGAAACACCATATATTTT
cdr3_aa: CASSERGPAGNTIYF
cdr3_length: 15
d_call: NA
clone_size: NA
j_call: TRBJ1-3
v_call: TRBV25-1

cdr3_nt: TGTGCCAGCAGCCACGGGACAGGGGGTGGCAATCAGCCCCAGCATTTT
cdr3_aa: CASSHGTGGGNQPQHF
cdr3_length: 16
d_call: TRBD1
clone_size: NA
j_call: TRBJ1-5
v_call: TRBV5-6

cdr3_nt: TGTGCCAGCAGTCAAGAGTACGAGCAGTACTTC
cdr3_aa: CASSQEYEQYF
cdr3_length: 11
d_call: NA
clone_size: NA
j_call: TRBJ2-7
v_call: TRBV28

cdr3_nt: TGTGCCAGCAGAGACATACCTAGCACAGATACGCAGTATTTT
cdr3_aa: CASRDIPSTDTQYF
cdr3_length: 14
d_call: NA
clone_size: NA
j_call: TRBJ2-3
v_call: TRBV6-5

cdr3_nt: TGTGCCAGCAGTGTTGGACAGAACTCTGGAAACACCATATATTTT
cdr3_aa: CASSVGQNSGNTIYF
cdr3_length: 15
d_call: NA
clone_size: NA
j_call: TRBJ1-3
v_call: TRBV2

cdr3_nt: TGTGCCTGGAGTGACAGGGGCCCGACCCAGTACTTC
cdr3_aa: CAWSDRGPTQYF
cdr3_length: 12
d_call: TRBD1
clone_size: once
j_call: TRBJ2-5
v_call: TRBV30

cdr3_nt: TGTGCCAGCAGTCCCGTAGCGGGTCCTGACCAAGAGACCCAGTACTTC
cdr3_aa: CASSPVAGPDQETQYF
cdr3_length: 16
d_call: TRBD2
clone_size: NA
j_call: TRBJ2-5
v_call: TRBV28

cdr3_nt: TGTGCCAGCAGTGGGAGGGAAGGAAAACTGTTTTTT
cdr3_aa: CASSGREGKLFF
cdr3_length: 12
d_call: NA
clone_size: NA
j_call: TRBJ1-4
v_call: TRBV2

cdr3_nt: TGTGCCAGCAGACCCCGGCGGATTATGGGAGACCAGTACTTC
cdr3_aa: CASRPRRIMGDQYF
cdr3_length: 14
d_call: NA
clone_size: NA
j_call: TRBJ2-5
v_call: TRBV27

cdr3_nt: TGCGCCAGCAGCCCCGGGACAGGGACGTCTAGCACAGATACGCAGTATTTT
cdr3_aa: CASSPGTGTSSTDTQYF
cdr3_length: 17
d_call: TRBD1
clone_size: NA
j_call: TRBJ2-3
v_call: TRBV10-1

cdr3_nt: TGTGCCAGTAGTACGCAAGCGGGGGGTTCCTACGAGCAGTACTTC
cdr3_aa: CASSTQAGGSYEQYF
cdr3_length: 15
d_call: TRBD2
clone_size: NA
j_call: TRBJ2-7
v_call: TRBV19

cdr3_nt: TGTGCCAGCAGCATACAGGGTGGGGATGAAAAACTGTTTTTT
cdr3_aa: CASSIQGGDEKLFF
cdr3_length: 14
d_call: NA
clone_size: NA
j_call: TRBJ1-4
v_call: TRBV7-9

cdr3_nt: TGTGCCAGCTCAGACGACAGCTACGAGCAGTACTTC
cdr3_aa: CASSDDSYEQYF
cdr3_length: 12
d_call: NA
clone_size: NA
j_call: TRBJ2-7
v_call: TRBV18

cdr3_nt: TGTGCCAGCAGCGGACGCAGGGGTATGGGGTACACCTTC
cdr3_aa: CASSGRRGMGYTF
cdr3_length: 13
d_call: NA
clone_size: NA
j_call: TRBJ1-2
v_call: TRBV5-4

cdr3_nt: TGCGCCAGCAGCTTGGGTTCTTCTGGAAACACCATATATTTT
cdr3_aa: CASSLGSSGNTIYF
cdr3_length: 14
d_call: NA
clone_size: NA
j_call: TRBJ1-3
v_call: TRBV5-1

cdr3_nt: TGCGCCAGCAGCCAGAGGATTAGTCTTCAGACTGAAGCTTTCTTT
cdr3_aa: CASSQRISLQTEAFF
cdr3_length: 15
d_call: NA
clone_size: NA
j_call: TRBJ1-1
v_call: TRBV4-1

cdr3_nt: TGTGCCAGCAGTGAAGCTCCCGGGAGGCTTGGCGAGACCCAGTACTTC
cdr3_aa: CASSEAPGRLGETQYF
cdr3_length: 16
d_call: TRBD2
clone_size: NA
j_call: TRBJ2-5
v_call: TRBV2

cdr3_nt: TGTGCCTGGACAAAAAAACAGGGGGCTGGGGCCAACGTCCTGACTTTC
cdr3_aa: CAWTKKQGAGANVLTF
cdr3_length: 16
d_call: TRBD1
clone_size: NA
j_call: TRBJ2-6
v_call: TRBV30